The present entry profiles one TCR beta chain with its context. The target of this receptor is not known. No much larger clonotype is one base removed from it; base qualities were not supplied. The data are from a study of cytomegalovirus exposure and HLA in healthy donors (dated by TCRdb to the late 2010s). Regarding the complete study: An earlier analysis of approximately 640 of the donors reported 250 to 300 Gb of sequence data and around 110 million unique TCR beta sequences from 190 million or so T cells. Rather than drawing on any new phenotypic data, the later analysis identified candidate immune exposures from TCR beta sequences and the way those sequences occurred across donors. Using immunosequencing, the study profiled T cell repertoires from around 680 subjects and related those repertoires to cytomegalovirus serostatus. The aim of the study was to test whether cataloging public T cell receptors could identify signatures of past pathogen exposure. Because of strong linkage in the cohort, roughly five DR-DQ haplotypes were treated as single units for association and clustering. Both class I and class II loci were covered by HLA typing, at four-digit resolution. An early release that covered roughly 600 HLA-typed donors contained approximately 300 gigabases of sequencing data and 85 million to 100 million unique TCR sequences. An earlier analysis of several hundred of the donors used high-throughput TCR beta sequencing to judge whether each TCR beta V gene segment behaved as functional or pseudogenic. Among the roughly 410 genotyped donors, approximately 76% belonged to the genetic ancestry cluster associated with self-reported Caucasian donors. To study patterns of TCR occurrence, a later analysis re-analyzed previously published TCR beta repertoires from 600 to 750 donors and added high-resolution HLA genotyping. On average, 235,054 unique TCR beta nucleotide sequences were sequenced per donor among fewer than 500 genotyped donors of the cohort, with roughly 19% of those sequences being non-productive. Donor age, sex, ethnicity and CMV serostatus were compiled alongside the repertoire data. Genome-wide SNP genotypes for about 65% of the 666 donors were used in a later genetic analysis, which treated that subset as a discovery cohort. To predict cytomegalovirus infection status, the study combined high-throughput TCR immunosequencing, statistical association of individual TCRs with disease status, and machine learning. The number of typed donors differed by locus: roughly 629-640 for A, B, C, DRB1 and DQB1; approximately 520 for DQA1; some 590 for DPA1; and about 450 for DPB1. Every repertoire in the discovery cohort had been generated on one and the same sequencing platform. In addition to the first cohort of around 670 subjects, a separate validation cohort of 120 different subjects was used.

Receptors were amplified or captured by the immunoSEQ multiplex PCR assay. For the multiplex PCR, a mixture combining 60 forward primers for TCR Vbeta segments and 13 reverse primers for TCR Jbeta segments was used. A multiplex PCR assay on genomic DNA amplified the CDR3 region of rearranged TCR beta genes. Amplified TCR beta libraries were sequenced as 87-base-pair reads on the Illumina HiSeq System. Per the authors' processing: Across the 700 or so repertoires, a later analysis counted 78 million or so unique TCR beta chains, 9.5 million to 13 million of which were shared by at least two donors. Raw reads were error-corrected and collapsed into unique sequences by a nearest-neighbor algorithm in which closely related sequences were merged to remove PCR and sequencing errors. Alignment of CDR3 sequences to IMGT reference sequences was used to assign V, D and J gene segments. For a sequence to be retained, at least a six-nucleotide match to both a V gene segment and a J gene segment was required. Rearrangements were classified as productive when the CDR3 lacked stop codons and remained in frame with V and J, and all other rearrangements were classified as non-productive. CDR3 was defined by IMGT convention, running from the second conserved V-encoded cysteine to the conserved J-encoded phenylalanine. Sequences without an unambiguous match to a single V gene segment were excluded from the earlier analysis of a few hundred of the donors. An earlier analysis of 500 to 600 of the donors classified V segments as functional when productive rearrangements were above 56.7% and as segregating when the standard deviation between donors was above 5%. A statistical classification framework was built for diagnosing cytomegalovirus status from the catalog of TCR beta chain sequences. In a later analysis, V and J genes were assigned by comparing TCR nucleotide sequences against IMGT/GENE-DB human TR gene sequences. In a later analysis, CDR3 sequences and most-parsimonious VDJ recombination scenarios were assigned using the TCRdist pipeline. In a later analysis, each TCR beta chain was defined by its CDR3 amino acid sequence together with its V-gene family, and reads lacking a unique V-gene family were excluded. In a later analysis, 450 to 600 highly shared, low-generation-probability nucleotide sequences were removed to address suspected cross-contamination and a sequencing artifact. In a later analysis, a clonal expansion index was calculated for each public chain from normalized within-repertoire ranks of inferred template counts. In a later analysis, generation probabilities were computed with a VDJ recombination model fitted to out-of-frame rearrangements, and the resulting probabilities were checked against IGoR. In a later analysis, TCR-TCR, TCR-HLA and TCR-CMV co-occurrence was scored with hypergeometric tests, and a repertoire-size bias correction was applied to TCR pairs. To estimate false discovery rates, a later analysis permuted the HLA or CMV assignments 20 times. A later analysis grouped co-occurring TCRs with DBSCAN, adding TCRdist sequence similarity when clustering within HLA-allele-positive subsets. Co-occurrence clustering excluded repertoires with fewer than 30,000 or more than 120,000 public chains, plus five with anomalous nucleotide sharing. Here the immuneACCESS table is served through TCRdb, limited to in-frame sequences with V and J called. Missing clones are a known gap in these copies; in checked studies unresolved V genes cover under half, and the rest lacks a known reason. The V and J calls and clone size were taken over from that table, and D and trimming were inferred from the DNA. The sample table holds about 180,000 clones, of which about 83% were seen once. The top ten clonotypes cover 4.8% of the sample.

General study outcomes and caveats: V-gene and J-gene trimming of TCR beta chains was associated with a missense DCLRE1C variant in a later genetic analysis, and the association was replicated in an independent cohort. Because counts were too low, 15 or so rarely observed V segments, including chromosome 9 orphons, were excluded from the earlier analysis of 500 to 700 of the donors. A cluster of highly shared sequence variants was judged likely to be a technical artifact of the sequencing pipeline. Sequencing depth was assumed to be roughly uniform across donors in the presence/absence analyses, though that assumption may not hold. In a later analysis, TCR association rates were found to vary across HLA loci, with the most associated TCRs seen for DRB1 alleles and the fewest for HLA-C alleles. CMV serostatus was the only immune exposure information available for the cohort. This cohort had only TCR beta chains sequenced, and the lack of alpha or paired-chain data limited which features could be detected. The authors suggested that the approach could potentially be generalized to other disease states and immunological phenotypes. Most CMV-associated TCR beta chains appeared to be HLA-restricted in a later analysis, and the HLA associations seemed to be driven largely by CMV exposure. In a later analysis, some 18,000 TCR beta sequences were associated with specific HLA alleles at a false discovery rate of 0.05. An earlier analysis of some 590 of the donors showed that most TCR beta V segments appeared in productive rearrangements either about 90% or about 30% of the time, which broadly matched IMGT annotations. Cytomegalovirus status was reported to be diagnosed by the classifier with high specificity and sensitivity in both the original and validation cohorts. The study listed approximately 150 TCR beta chains as associated with cytomegalovirus. Some IMGT-functional V segments, including TRBV6-2 and TRBV6-3, could not be distinguished by the 87-base-pair reads and were therefore excluded. In a later analysis, HLA-associated TCR beta chains showed more clonal expansion and lower generation probabilities than non-associated chains that were equally common. Because some donors lacked HLA typing at each locus, the association tests relied only on the typed subset. In vitro tests confirmed that a few of the cytomegalovirus-associated TCR beta chains recognize cytomegalovirus antigens. Assigning TCR associations to individual alleles was difficult when HLA alleles, especially DR and DQ, strongly co-occurred. A further reported finding was that TCR beta sequences accurately predicted the HLA-A and HLA-B alleles for most subjects in the first cohort. A later analysis reported that several top co-occurrence clusters appeared linked to parvovirus B19, influenza, CMV and Epstein-Barr virus. According to a later genetic analysis, donors in an Asian-associated ancestry cluster had fewer N-insertions in productive TCRs than the approximately 700-donor mean. While some public TCRs were present in many individuals, most TCR sequences turned up only very rarely across donors. Correlated functional status among segregating V segments might be attributable to linkage disequilibrium, but an unknown experimental factor could not be ruled out.

According to the germline V gene, CDR1 reads MNHNS and CDR2 reads SASEGT. Taken from cysteine to phenylalanine, the CDR3 has 17 residues. The sequence is cut down to CDR3 DNA, 51 bases in frame from base 1. The junction carries 13 bases between V and J, which are trimmed by 0 bases and 1 base respectively. The cohort consisted of approximately 690 healthy bone marrow donors. At the time of sampling, every cohort member was nominally healthy, though immune exposures that went unrecorded were likely present. The donor was CMV seropositive and was included in the group of 250 to 300 seropositive cohort members. Every donor gave a peripheral blood sample, and the peripheral blood mononuclear cells from that sample were used for TCR beta sequencing. The Qiagen DNeasy Blood Extraction Kit was used to extract genomic DNA from the blood cell samples.

Material for sequencing was PBMCs. The TCR sequence derives from a girl aged 10-17 years in good health and CMV-seropositive. The chain employs TRBV6-1 and TRBJ1-5; confidence is insufficient to name the D gene. The DNA reads as follows: TGTGCCAGCAGTGAAGCTCCGATGGAGTCAAGCAATCAGCCCCAGCATTTT. Its protein is CASSEAPMESSNQPQHF.